This T cell receptor beta chain was found in a study of T cell repertoires in cytomegalovirus infection (dated 2019 in TCRdb). Regarding the research as a whole: Alongside well-studied HLA-B-restricted epitopes, the peptide stimulations were aimed at recently identified HLA-C-restricted CMV epitopes, whose presentation resists viral immunomodulation. Donor HLA type was relevant to the analysis, because carriage of CMV infection together with the matching HLA type was indicated by public TCR beta signatures. The paper as a whole reports these results and caveats: In both this cohort and an independent cohort of approximately 350 donors, the cumulative frequency of public TCR beta family members distinguished carriers of CMV infection plus the relevant HLA type. The ex vivo response was dominated by HLA-C-restricted CMV-specific TCR beta clonotypes, and the single most frequent clonotype in two of eight donors was supplied by these HLA-C-restricted clonotypes.

For sequencing, an Illumina HiSeq 1500 was employed. The public sequencing data were trimmed at Q25 with fastp and processed into clonotypes with MiXCR by TCRdb, which kept only in-frame beta chains. Merged by CDR3 protein, the rows form single entries marked with the most common genes and DNA. Within this sample are 300,000 to 400,000 distinct CDR3 sequences, with 20% to 25% of them counted one time only. About an eighth of the sample is in the top ten clones. The germline V gene supplies CDR1 SGHTA and CDR2 FQGNSA. Taken from cysteine to phenylalanine, the CDR3 has 15 residues. The sequence is cut down to CDR3 DNA, 45 bases in frame from base 1. Germline trimming amounts to 7 bases on V and 2 bases on J, with 6 as the count of junction bases outside the gene matches. According to the study, the label for this sample's treatment or condition signals: in vitro stimulation with specific CMV peptide epitopes to enrich CMV-specific T cells.

In regard to this clonotype: Its specific antigen is unknown. No per-base quality is available; no much larger clone lies one base away.

The receptor chain draws on TRBV7-2 and TRBJ2-7, with 12 central nucleotides matching TRBD2. The origin of this receptor is a human donor in good health (CMV status not recorded). Some clones in this sample may be carry-over from other donors' samples. Sample: cultured PBMCs, taken from culture after CMV antigen stimulation. The DNA sequence is TGTGCCAGCACCATCGGACTAGCGGGGACCTACGAGCAGTACTTC. Its protein reads: CASTIGLAGTYEQYF. Here the CDR3 is joined to the reference TRBV7-2 and TRBJ2-7 genes, and the full variable domain is: GAGVSQSPSNKVTEKGKDVELRCDPISGHTALYWYRQSLGQGLEFLIYFQGNSAPDKSGLPSDRFSAERTGGSVSTLTIQRTQQEDSAVYLCASTIGLAGTYEQYFGPGTRLTVT.